These T cell receptor beta chains were read from a single sample in a study of T cells in Graves' hyperthyroidism and ophthalmopathy. TCRdb reprocessed the multiplex PCR reads via MiXCR and lists one record per CDR3 protein. The repertoire holds around 430,000 distinct CDR3 sequences, with about 15% as singletons. The sample taken for sequencing was blood. The receptors come from a woman aged 25-40 years with Graves' hyperthyroidism. CDR3s include the opening cysteine and the closing phenylalanine or tryptophan. A D gene is named only where the DNA matches it firmly. The size entry is marked missing in some rows and otherwise reads once, few, many or a size class.

cdr3_aa cdr3_nt d_call v_call clone_size j_call
CASSPPQSSPAQYF TGTGCCAGCTCACCACCGCAGAGCTCCCCAGCGCAGTACTTC - TRBV18 many TRBJ2-7
CSARRSGDEQYF TGCAGTGCTAGAAGGTCCGGGGACGAGCAGTACTTC - TRBV20-1 - TRBJ2-7
CASSIGSVAYGYTF TGTGCCAGTAGTATAGGATCCGTGGCCTATGGCTACACCTTC - TRBV19 - TRBJ1-2
CSAPPPRGAREQYF TGCAGTGCCCCTCCCCCTCGCGGAGCGCGGGAGCAGTACTTC - TRBV20-1 many TRBJ2-7
CASGDIRYVPYGYTF TGTGCCAGCGGAGACATAAGATATGTACCATATGGCTACACCTTC - TRBV2 few TRBJ1-2
CASRTGTTGTDTQYF TGTGCCAGCAGGACCGGGACAACTGGCACAGATACGCAGTATTTT - TRBV2 many TRBJ2-3
CASSPRTSGSTGELFF TGTGCCAGCTCACCACGGACTAGCGGGAGCACCGGGGAGCTGTTTTTT TRBD2 TRBV18 many TRBJ2-2
CASSLWGGDNEQFF TGTGCTAGCAGCTTATGGGGGGGGGACAATGAGCAGTTCTTC TRBD2 TRBV7-7 - TRBJ2-1
CASSLYPPAEYYNEQFF TGTGCCAGCAGTTTATACCCCCCCGCGGAGTACTACAATGAGCAGTTCTTC - TRBV28 many TRBJ2-1
CASSSSTIYNEQFF TGTGCCAGCAGCTCATCGACTATTTACAATGAGCAGTTCTTC - TRBV7-9 - TRBJ2-1
CASSRGLAGGVTYEQYF TGTGCCAGCAGCCGGGGATTAGCGGGAGGAGTTACCTACGAGCAGTACTTC TRBD2 TRBV5-1 once TRBJ2-7
CASSFGGGLNEKLFF TGTGCCAGCAGTTTCGGGGGTGGCCTTAATGAAAAACTGTTTTTT - TRBV28 once TRBJ1-4
CASSPGEGAYGYTF TGTGCCAGCAGTCCTGGCGAGGGGGCGTATGGCTACACCTTC TRBD1 TRBV12-3/TRBV12-4 many TRBJ1-2
CAWGLAGGPYEQYF TGTGCCTGGGGACTAGCGGGAGGTCCCTACGAGCAGTACTTC TRBD2 TRBV30 many TRBJ2-7
CSARDRHHGYGYTF TGCAGTGCTAGAGATCGTCATCATGGCTATGGCTACACCTTC - TRBV20-1 many TRBJ1-2
CASSQETARGTDTQYF TGTGCCAGCAGCCAAGAAACAGCGAGGGGGACAGATACGCAGTATTTT - TRBV3-1 many TRBJ2-3
CASSIAGGTYEQYF TGTGCCAGCAGTATAGCGGGGGGAACCTACGAGCAGTACTTC TRBD2 TRBV6-1 many TRBJ2-7
CASSLGGVVSQPQHF TGTGCCAGCAGCTTGGGGGGGGTCGTTTCTCAGCCCCAGCATTTT - TRBV5-5 few TRBJ1-5
CASSSARSSYNEQFF TGTGCCAGCAGCTCAGCAAGGAGCTCCTACAATGAGCAGTTCTTC - TRBV7-2 few TRBJ2-1
CATSKRTDNEQFF TGTGCCACCAGCAAGCGGACTGATAATGAGCAGTTCTTC - TRBV15 few TRBJ2-1
CASSQGQGGINEQFF TGTGCCAGCAGCCAGGGACAGGGAGGAATCAATGAGCAGTTCTTC TRBD1 TRBV3-1 many TRBJ2-1
CGVRDGTDTQYF TGCGGCGTACGGGACGGCACAGATACGCAGTATTTT - TRBV29-1 - TRBJ2-3
CASSLAAATTNEKLFF TGCGCCAGCAGCTTGGCCGCGGCGACAACTAATGAAAAACTGTTTTTT - TRBV5-1 few TRBJ1-4
CSASGGQGNQPQHF TGCAGTGCTAGTGGGGGCCAGGGCAATCAGCCCCAGCATTTT - TRBV20-1 few TRBJ1-5
CASSYRPSGSDTQYF TGTGCCAGCAGTTACCGGCCTAGCGGGAGTGATACGCAGTATTTT TRBD2 TRBV6-5 few TRBJ2-3
CSASGTSGRDNEQFF TGCAGTGCTAGCGGGACTAGCGGGAGGGATAATGAGCAGTTCTTC TRBD2 TRBV20-1 few TRBJ2-1
CASSYSTSLAGRGYGYTF TGTGCCAGCAGTTACTCGACCTCCCTGGCAGGGCGAGGCTATGGCTACACCTTC - TRBV6-5 - TRBJ1-2
CASSYFEAGELFF TGTGCCAGCAGTTACTTTGAGGCCGGGGAGCTGTTTTTT - TRBV6-9 - TRBJ2-2
CASSGAPSGANVLTF TGTGCCAGCAGTGGGGCTCCCTCTGGGGCCAACGTCCTGACTTTC - TRBV28 few TRBJ2-6
CASGFGQSSNQPQHF TGTGCCAGTGGGTTCGGACAGTCAAGCAATCAGCCCCAGCATTTT - TRBV2 few TRBJ1-5
CSVAGQAPQITEAFF TGCAGCGTCGCCGGACAGGCCCCGCAGATCACTGAAGCTTTCTTT TRBD1 TRBV29-1 few TRBJ1-1
CASSEARLSPWRGYSNQPQHF TGTGCCAGCAGTGAAGCGCGGTTATCCCCATGGAGAGGTTATAGCAATCAGCCCCAGCATTTT - TRBV6-1 few TRBJ1-5
CASSQESAGSGANVLTF TGCGCCAGCAGCCAAGAAAGTGCAGGGTCTGGGGCCAACGTCCTGACTTTC - TRBV4-1 few TRBJ2-6
CASSRGGGLMDNEQFF TGTGCCAGCAGCCGAGGAGGAGGCTTGATGGACAATGAGCAGTTCTTC - TRBV7-2 many TRBJ2-1
CASSFSVRLAGEDEQFF TGTGCCAGCAGTTTTAGCGTTCGACTAGCGGGAGAGGATGAGCAGTTCTTC TRBD2 TRBV27 many TRBJ2-1
CASSPPGVADTQYF TGTGCCAGCAGTCCGCCAGGTGTTGCAGATACGCAGTATTTT - TRBV3-1 many TRBJ2-3
CASTRSSTNEKLFF TGTGCCAGCACTAGGTCCTCAACTAATGAAAAACTGTTTTTT - TRBV12-3/TRBV12-4 many TRBJ1-4
CSASEPRGSGRNIQYF TGCAGTGCTAGCGAACCCCGTGGGAGCGGGAGAAACATTCAGTACTTC TRBD2 TRBV20-1 many TRBJ2-4
CASSQVDEAFF TGTGCCAGCAGCCAGGTCGATGAAGCTTTCTTT - TRBV3-1 many TRBJ1-1
CASSQAGTSADTQYF TGTGCCAGCAGCCAAGCCGGGACTAGCGCAGATACGCAGTATTTT TRBD2 TRBV5-5 few TRBJ2-3
CASAGGITGQYF TGTGCCAGCGCGGGGGGAATCACTGGGCAGTACTTC TRBD2 TRBV27 - TRBJ2-7
CASSFQETGIRETQYF TGTGCCAGCAGTTTTCAGGAGACAGGAATCCGGGAGACCCAGTACTTC - TRBV28 many TRBJ2-5
CASSPKGVEGKNIQYF TGTGCCAGCAGTCCAAAGGGGGTGGAGGGCAAAAACATTCAGTACTTC - TRBV6-1 many TRBJ2-4
CAWSVTSSYNEQFF TGTGCCTGGAGTGTAACGAGCTCCTACAATGAGCAGTTCTTC - TRBV30 - TRBJ2-1
CASSPGGAGQAETQYF TGTGCCAGCAGCCCCGGCGGAGCGGGGCAGGCAGAGACCCAGTACTTC TRBD2 TRBV7-2 - TRBJ2-5
CSARSQGLAGGQIFYEQYF TGCAGTGCTAGAAGTCAGGGACTAGCGGGAGGACAAATCTTCTACGAGCAGTACTTC TRBD2 TRBV20-1 many TRBJ2-7